This TCR beta chain was recovered during a study of T cells in Graves' hyperthyroidism and ophthalmopathy (dated by TCRdb to between 2019 and 2020). Turning to the overall study: Peripheral blood was sampled at the time of initial diagnosis, prior to any treatment. The paper describes TCR Vbeta CDR3 sequencing of 135 peripheral blood samples, made up of roughly 45 ophthalmopathy patients, more than 70 hyperthyroidism patients and 17 progressor patients. The study also compared thyroid tissue and blood T-cell repertoires from a handful of Graves' hyperthyroidism patients. TCR V-J signatures able to tell the groups apart were searched for in a discovery cohort of 100 patients, of whom over 40 had Graves' ophthalmopathy and 55 to 65 had stable Graves' hyperthyroidism. The 75 to 100 discovery patients were divided at random into training and test sets in a 7:3 ratio. After sampling, hyperthyroidism patients received methimazole starting at 30 mg daily, and ophthalmopathy patients received high-dose intravenous methylprednisolone. An independent validation cohort of around 19 hyperthyroidism patients and roughly 16 patients who later progressed to ophthalmopathy tested prospective prediction of ophthalmopathy.

From the cysteine up to the phenylalanine, the CDR3 has a length of 13 residues. Here the CDR3 DNA is all that survives: 39 bases in frame from base 1. At the junction V is shortened by 5 bases and J by 7 bases, with 14 bases in between. Sequences MNHNS (CDR1) and SASEGT (CDR2) are obtained from the germline V gene. Graves' hyperthyroidism was defined as stable when no progression to ophthalmopathy occurred over 18 months of follow-up. Hyperthyroidism patients were aged 18 to 65 years and newly diagnosed, with disease duration of less than 2 months. Exclusion was applied to patients with uncontrolled infections, other autoimmune diseases, pregnancy or lactation. Diagnoses were based on clinical symptoms, serum thyroxine and TRAb, thyroid ultrasound and orbital computed tomography. PBMCs were isolated from about 10 ml of fresh peripheral blood by Ficoll-Paque density gradient centrifugation. Total RNA was extracted using Trizol reagent, and RNA quality was assessed on an Agilent 2100 Bioanalyzer.

What the work shows at the level of the full study, not this receptor alone: Most expanded thyroid clonotypes (frequency above 0.001) were also detected in blood, a finding suggesting that blood repertoires may reflect thyroid immune responses. In cross-validation, a model built on a 13 V-J signature told ophthalmopathy apart from stable hyperthyroidism with under 90% sensitivity and around 83% specificity, and in testing the same model reached 80%/75%. During validation, the model predicted progression to ophthalmopathy a median of approximately six months ahead of onset, with approximately 70% sensitivity and 72% to 80% specificity. No statistical method was used to fix the sample size in advance, and group allocation was not hidden from the investigators.

This clonotype was counted many times. The antigen this receptor binds is unknown. Base qualities are not at hand, and no much larger clone is one base apart. TCR beta CDR3 regions were amplified from RNA transcripts. For the first round of RT-PCR on the TCR CDR3, the HTBI primer set was used together with the Qiagen OneStep RT-PCR kit. A second multiplex PCR round built the libraries, followed by size selection and purification. Sequencing of the libraries was done on an Illumina HiSeq2000 using paired-end 100 bp reads. The study's own analysis went as follows. SOAPnuke was used to process the raw data, with reads discarded if the reads contained adapters or uncalled bases, had a mean Phred below 15, or lacked an exact constant-primer or identifier match. COPE v1.2.5 was used to merge high-quality paired reads, and clonotypes were defined as unique nucleotide sequences. MiTCR v1.1 was used to align the clonotypes against IMGT TRBV, TRBD and TRBJ reference segments. The analysis was restricted to V-J combinations with a frequency above 0.0001, which together covered 99% to 99.2% of the repertoires. A TCS score was defined as the ratio between F50 (clonal expansion) and ExV (chaos), using BLOSUM62-based TCRdist between CDR3 peptides within each V-J. Welch's t-statistics and random forest reduced around 550 V-J features to roughly 13, which were used in a naive Bayes classifier (R e1071). TCRdb applied fastp at Q25 and MiXCR to the public reads, then kept only in-frame beta chains. Records with the same CDR3 protein are collapsed into one entry carrying the most frequent genes and DNA. These V and J calls rely on TCRdb rather than the paper's analysis. Counted in this sample were 250,000 to 300,000 distinct CDR3 sequences; roughly an eighth of them appeared once. The ten biggest clones cover under 8% of the sample.

The receptor chain draws on TRBV6-1 and TRBJ1-1, with no D gene named confidently. The sequence was collected from a middle-aged woman with Graves' hyperthyroidism. Input material: blood. The CDR3 loop reads CASSYSGRLEAFF. In nucleotides, the sequence is TGTGCCAGCAGTTATTCTGGACGGCTTGAAGCTTTCTTT.